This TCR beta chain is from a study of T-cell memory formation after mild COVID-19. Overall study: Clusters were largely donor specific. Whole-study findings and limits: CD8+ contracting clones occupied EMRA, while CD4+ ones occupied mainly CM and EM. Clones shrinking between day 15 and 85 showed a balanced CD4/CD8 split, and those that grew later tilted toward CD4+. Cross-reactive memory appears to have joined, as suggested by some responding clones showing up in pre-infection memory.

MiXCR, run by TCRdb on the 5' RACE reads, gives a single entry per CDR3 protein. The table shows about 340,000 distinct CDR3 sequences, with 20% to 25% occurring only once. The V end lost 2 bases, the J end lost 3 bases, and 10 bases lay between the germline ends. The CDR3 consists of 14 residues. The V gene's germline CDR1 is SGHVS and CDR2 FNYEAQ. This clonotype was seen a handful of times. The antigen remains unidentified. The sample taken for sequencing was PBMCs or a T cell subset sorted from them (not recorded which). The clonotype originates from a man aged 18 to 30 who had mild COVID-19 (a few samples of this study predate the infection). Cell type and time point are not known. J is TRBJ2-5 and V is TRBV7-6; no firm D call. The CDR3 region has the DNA TGTGCCAGCAGCTTAATGGGCGGCGAAGAGACCCAGTACTTC. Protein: CASSLMGGEETQYF.